This T cell receptor (beta chain) was found in a study of blood T cells in healthy people across ages (dated by TCRdb to between 2015 and 2017). In the study overall: Template switching captured roughly one uniquely barcoded TCR beta cDNA molecule per two T cells in model experiments. To track age-related changes in TCR beta repertoire diversity, the study relied on deep sequencing normalized with unique cDNA molecular identifiers. The donors were split into four age groups: young (average about 16 years), middle-aged (39), aged (about 56) and long-lived (roughly 77). To avoid experimental bias, donors of different ages were distributed randomly across sequencing lanes. For two donors (one aged 18 to 29 and one aged 80 or older), the study analyzed two additional independent replicas of 1 million unique cDNA reads from the same blood draw.

Points the paper makes about the study in general: Because profiling used bulk unsorted PBMCs, naive and antigen-experienced compartments could not be compared conclusively. Total diversity estimates from one million sequenced T cells were considered lower bounds and underestimates. Compared with the aged group, the long-lived group had more naive CD4+ T cells, fewer expanded clones and increased TCR diversity, suggesting age selection. Donor CMV infection status was unknown, potentially confounding age-related changes in expanded clonotypes. Observed TCR beta diversity per million T cells fell roughly linearly with age, and a significant reduction was already apparent by age about 38. The percentage of naive T cells measured by flow cytometry correlated strongly with observed TCR beta diversity.

The 39 donors, aged about 6 to 95 years, were systemically healthy Caucasian individuals from Russia. Each donor gave 9 to 10 milliliters of peripheral blood, collected into EDTA-treated Vacutainer tubes. Ficoll-Paque density-gradient centrifugation was used to isolate PBMCs, with at least 7 million obtained per sample. Total RNA was extracted from PBMCs with Trizol reagent, with at least 5 micrograms obtained per sample. The percentages of naive CD45RAhigh/CD27high T cells were determined by flow cytometry on a PBMC aliquot from every donor. As regards this clonotype: Its specific antigen is unknown. Base qualities are not at hand, and no much larger clone is one base apart.

Including the terminal cysteine and phenylalanine, the CDR3 comprises 15 residues. Of the read, only the CDR3 DNA is kept; its 45 bases are in frame from base 1. The germline V gene encodes CDR1 SNHLY and CDR2 FYNNEI. Trimming costs V 6 bases and J 3 bases, and their ends lie 17 bases apart. Libraries were prepared through 5' RACE. The reads were generated on an Illumina HiSeq 2500. The second PCR ran for about 6 to 12 cycles and used a J-beta primer mix along with a sample-barcoded 5' primer. A template-switch 5' adaptor carrying 12 random nucleotides introduced a unique molecular identifier onto each TCR beta cDNA molecule. Each sample yielded at least 3 million CDR3-containing paired-end reads. The Mint cDNA synthesis kit, primed by a TRBC-specific oligonucleotide, was used to synthesize first-strand cDNA from all RNA. Following uracil-DNA glycosylase treatment, all cDNA underwent a first 18-cycle PCR with the universal primers M1SS and BC2_uni_R. In the original analysis: For normalization, 1 million high-quality reads were randomly selected from each sample, with every read carrying a distinct molecular identifier. Reads sharing molecular identifiers were discarded rather than binned into consensus sequences. MiTCR, run with a Q25 quality threshold and the strictest error-elimination algorithm, handled CDR3 identification, clonotype clustering and error correction. A nonparametric unseen species model with Euler transformation was used to estimate a lower bound on total TCR beta diversity. TCRdb ran its own pipeline on the public reads, namely fastp trimming at Q25 and MiXCR clone calling, and kept in-frame beta chains. Identical CDR3 protein sequences are pooled into one entry, listed with their most common genes and DNA. These V and J calls rely on TCRdb rather than the paper's analysis. This sample comprises fewer than 900,000 distinct CDR3 sequences, 43% of them detected only once. The ten largest clones represent more than 20% of the sample.

Sequencing input: blood. The V gene is TRBV2 and the J gene is TRBJ1-2; TRBD1 is a weak D gene call, 5 bases matching. The receptor was isolated from a woman aged 55-75 years in good health. For the CDR3, the sequence is CASSPPRRDDYGYTF. The base sequence is TGTGCCAGCAGCCCCCCTCGCAGGGATGACTATGGCTACACCTTC.